Listed below are T cell receptor beta chains from one sample, sequenced in a study of cytomegalovirus exposure and HLA in healthy donors. Using immunoSEQ multiplex PCR, the repertoire was profiled, and TCRdb retains in-frame clones only, with some absent. The sample totals around 40,000 clones; its top ten clones hold more than 4.5%. Sequenced input: PBMCs. The receptors here all came from a human donor in good health. Both conserved end residues are part of each CDR3.

TRBJ2-7 TRBV20-1 CSASSTDEQYF
TRBJ1-3 TRBV5-6 CASSFGFSGNTIYF
TRBJ1-1 TRBV7-6 CASRGGDTEAFF
TRBJ1-4 TRBV10-3 CAISESEGQGSEKLFF
TRBJ1-5 TRBV6-5 CASSLESGSQPQHF
TRBJ1-1 TRBV6-1 CASSDWRGGAFF
TRBJ1-2 TRBV30 CAWSPTGHHTF
TRBJ2-5 TRBV29-1 CSVEGNPHGVGQYF
TRBJ2-7 TRBV7-8 CASSLVRGPGEQYF
TRBJ2-5 TRBV7-9 CASSLAYLAGQETQYF
TRBJ1-1 TRBV7-6 CASSLASGGGTEAFF
TRBJ2-7 TRBV2 CASQGQGIGEQYF
TRBJ1-2 TRBV7-2 CASSNQRDTSNYGYTF
TRBJ2-3 TRBV7-2 CASSLRRNTDTQYF
TRBJ1-5 TRBV19 CASSPRGNQPQHF
TRBJ2-2 TRBV7-3 CASSLSLTGGELFF
TRBJ1-4 TRBV5-1 CASSPFPGEKLFF
TRBJ2-5 TRBV6-1 CASLRGLGETQYF
TRBJ1-5 TRBV15 CATSRAVSNSNQPQHF
TRBJ1-5 TRBV30 CAGSPGQGRNQPQHF
TRBJ2-5 TRBV4-2 CASSQDLSGQGDQYF
TRBJ1-5 TRBV7-8 CASSLSGDQPQHF
TRBJ2-7 TRBV11-2 CASSLLDRVSYEQYF
TRBJ2-5 TRBV5-1 CASSSTRLETQYF
TRBJ2-1 TRBV5-4 CASSPGVGTGGDEQFF
TRBJ1-1 TRBV2 CASSEARTGKFF
TRBJ1-4 TRBV10-3 CAISEQGDEKLFF
TRBJ2-2 TRBV5-1 CASSFSGGPGELFF
TRBJ1-6 TRBV2 CASSVTRSYNSPLHF
TRBJ2-1 TRBV12-5 CASGPGTGSDNEQFF
TRBJ1-5 TRBV4-1 CASSQVPGLYQHQHF
TRBJ2-2 TRBV30 CAWRRAGGNTGELFF
TRBJ1-6 TRBV7-2 CASSLVAPRGNSPLHF
TRBJ1-5 TRBV6-1 CASSEARGTGNQPQHF
TRBJ2-7 TRBV9 CASSVGTADSYEQYF
TRBJ2-7 TRBV6-5 CASSYSPGVSYEQYF
TRBJ1-4 TRBV6-6 CASSRGTFNEKLFF
TRBJ2-3 TRBV7-2 CASSLRGSDTQYF
TRBJ2-5 TRBV30 CAWSVILREQYF
TRBJ1-2 TRBV10-3 CAISESLGLTNYGYTF
TRBJ1-1 TRBV5-1 CASSLVQKTEAFF